This T cell receptor (beta chain) was recovered during a study of blood T cells in healthy people across ages. Sample donors were healthy Caucasian individuals that came from Russia, aged about 6 to 100. This clonotype was observed at least ten times. With a J-beta primer mix and a sample-barcoded 5' primer, a second PCR ran 7 to 11 cycles. TCRdb processed the 5' RACE reads anew with MiXCR; each CDR3 protein has one entry. Of about 780,000 distinct CDR3 sequences listed, roughly 25% are singletons. The same data also contributed to another study, on T cells of mothers and their children.

The sequenced sample consisted of blood. This clonotype was obtained from a boy younger than 18 in good health.

CDR3 nucleotide sequence: TGTGCCAGCAGCCCGACTAGCGGGGGGAGAGAGACCCAGTACTTC. Its protein is CASSPTSGGRETQYF. The chain is built from TRBV12-3 or TRBV12-4 and TRBJ2-5; TRBD2 agrees at 13 bases. Trimming cost V 6 bases and J 4 bases; bases outside gene matches: 5. The CDR3 has 15 amino acids.